The sequence of this TCR beta chain was determined in a study of blood T cell repertoires in COVID-19. The overall study: The samples span acute and convalescent COVID-19 from the United States, Italy and Spain. PBMCs, B-cell-depleted T cells, or T cells were the source of the cDNA or gDNA that made up the material.

This CDR3 is 15 amino acids long. J lost 3 bases, V lost 4 bases, and 8 bases had no gene match. Germline CDR1 and CDR2: SGHRS and YFSETQ. Original data processing: Reference gene primer amplification yielded estimated nucleated cell counts. Sequenced by immunoSEQ multiplex PCR; TCRdb stores in-frame clones only, minus some. That table furnishes V, J and clone size, whereas the DNA furnished D and trimming. The data contain under 200,000 clones, 87% of them singletons. This clone is a singleton in its sample. Input material: peripheral blood. This clonotype was obtained from a man in his forties or fifties with active or convalescent COVID-19. The chain is built from TRBV5-1 and TRBJ1-1; 8 bases are shared with TRBD1. CDR3 loop: CASSARTGSDTEAFF. CDR3 sequence (DNA): TGCGCCAGCAGCGCCCGGACAGGGTCGGACACTGAAGCTTTCTTT.